This is a list of T cell receptor beta chains from one sample in a study of blood T cell repertoires in COVID-19. Sequencing was performed with immunoSEQ multiplex PCR; in TCRdb, only in-frame clones are kept and a portion is missing. The sample includes about 380,000 clones, roughly nine tenths seen only once; the top ten take 0.95% to 1.5%. Sequencing input: peripheral blood. Every receptor here comes from a man aged 40-55 years with acute or convalescent COVID-19. Both conserved end residues are part of each CDR3. A D gene is named only where the DNA matches it firmly. Clone size is given for some rows only: seen once, a few or many times, or a class if the clone is expanded.

length: 15
size: -
J: TRBJ2-6
V: TRBV28
D: -
DNA: TGTGCCAGCAGCATATCAGGGTACGGGGCCAACGTCCTGACTTTC
CDR3: CASSISGYGANVLTF

length: 13
size: -
J: TRBJ2-3
V: TRBV29-1
D: -
DNA: TGCAGCGTTGAAGGTACTAGCAGGGATACGCAGTATTTT
CDR3: CSVEGTSRDTQYF

length: 10
size: -
J: TRBJ1-4
V: TRBV29-1
D: -
DNA: TGCAGCGCCCAGGTTGAAAAACTGTTTTTT
CDR3: CSAQVEKLFF

length: 16
size: -
J: TRBJ1-2
V: TRBV5-8
D: -
DNA: TGTGCCAGCAGCTATCCTGACCGGCTCCTAAAGGAGGGCTACACCTTC
CDR3: CASSYPDRLLKEGYTF

length: 17
size: few
J: TRBJ1-5
V: TRBV28
D: -
DNA: TGTGCCAGCAGTTTTAGCCCTCTTGGCGAACCCAATCAGCCCCAGCATTTT
CDR3: CASSFSPLGEPNQPQHF

length: 15
size: once
J: TRBJ2-7
V: TRBV4-2
D: TRBD2
DNA: TGTGCCAGCAGCCAAGAGGCGGGAGCTTTCCACGAGCAGTACTTC
CDR3: CASSQEAGAFHEQYF

length: 16
size: -
J: TRBJ2-1
V: TRBV9
D: TRBD1
DNA: TGTGCCAGCAGCGTTAGAACCGGGACAGGGGCCAATGAGCAGTTCTTC
CDR3: CASSVRTGTGANEQFF

length: 15
size: -
J: TRBJ1-4
V: TRBV27
D: -
DNA: TGTGCCAGCAGTTTACGTTGGGGGCAGGGTGAAAAACTGTTTTTT
CDR3: CASSLRWGQGEKLFF

length: 15
size: -
J: TRBJ2-7
V: TRBV4-1
D: TRBD1
DNA: TGCGCCAGCAGCCAGAGACAGGGAATTCAATACGAGCAGTACTTC
CDR3: CASSQRQGIQYEQYF

length: 15
size: once
J: TRBJ2-7
V: TRBV28
D: -
DNA: TGTGCCAGCAGTTTCCCCCCCGCCCGAGACTACGAGCAGTACTTC
CDR3: CASSFPPARDYEQYF

length: 17
size: -
J: TRBJ2-7
V: TRBV13
D: TRBD1
DNA: TGTGCCAGCAGCCTACGGACAGGAGCCTACCAGAACTACGAGCAGTACTTC
CDR3: CASSLRTGAYQNYEQYF

length: 15
size: many
J: TRBJ2-2
V: TRBV18
D: TRBD1
DNA: TGTGCCAGCTCAAAGGGACAGGTGAACACCGGGGAGCTGTTTTTT
CDR3: CASSKGQVNTGELFF

length: 16
size: once
J: TRBJ2-3
V: TRBV27
D: -
DNA: TGTGCCAGCAGTTTATTCCCAAGCGGGAGCACAGATACGCAGTATTTT
CDR3: CASSLFPSGSTDTQYF

length: 14
size: -
J: TRBJ1-5
V: TRBV9
D: TRBD1
DNA: TGTGCCAGCAGCCTCGGGACAGGGCATCAGCCCCAGCATTTT
CDR3: CASSLGTGHQPQHF

length: 12
size: -
J: TRBJ2-5
V: TRBV7-9
D: TRBD1
DNA: TGTGCCAGCGACAGGGTGGTCGGGACCCAGTACTTC
CDR3: CASDRVVGTQYF

length: 15
size: once
J: TRBJ2-2
V: TRBV28
D: -
DNA: TGTGCCAGCACCAGCGGTCAAGGAGTAGCCGGGGAGCTGTTTTTT
CDR3: CASTSGQGVAGELFF

length: 17
size: -
J: TRBJ2-1
V: TRBV3-1/TRBV3-2
D: TRBD2
DNA: TGTGCCAGCAGCAGACGAGTCGGGACTAGCGCCAACAATGAGCAGTTCTTC
CDR3: CASSRRVGTSANNEQFF

length: 16
size: -
J: TRBJ2-7
V: TRBV27
D: TRBD2
DNA: TGTGCCAGCAGTTCGGGACTAGCGGGGGGGTTATACGAGCAGTACTTC
CDR3: CASSSGLAGGLYEQYF

length: 15
size: -
J: TRBJ2-5
V: TRBV3-1/TRBV3-2
D: -
DNA: TGTGCCAGCAGCCAAGAAGAGGGCGGTCAAGAGACCCAGTACTTC
CDR3: CASSQEEGGQETQYF

length: 15
size: -
J: TRBJ2-1
V: TRBV27
D: -
DNA: TGTGCCAGCAGTTTATCGGCAAGCTCCTACAATGAGCAGTTCTTC
CDR3: CASSLSASSYNEQFF

length: 16
size: -
J: TRBJ2-5
V: TRBV6-4
D: -
DNA: TGTGCCAGCAGTGACCCAGCGAGGACAGACCAAGAGACCCAGTACTTC
CDR3: CASSDPARTDQETQYF

length: 13
size: -
J: TRBJ2-2
V: TRBV2
D: -
DNA: TGTGCCGGGAGCGGAATTAACACCGGGGAGCTGTTTTTT
CDR3: CAGSGINTGELFF

length: 14
size: -
J: TRBJ1-2
V: TRBV16
D: TRBD1
DNA: TGTGCCAGCAGCCAATCAAGGGACAGTTCTGGCTACACCTTC
CDR3: CASSQSRDSSGYTF

length: 14
size: -
J: TRBJ1-4
V: TRBV9
D: TRBD1
DNA: TGTGCCAGCAGCACCCGAGACAGGGCTGAAAAACTGTTTTTT
CDR3: CASSTRDRAEKLFF

length: 15
size: -
J: TRBJ1-1
V: TRBV6-5
D: TRBD1
DNA: TGTGCCAGCAGTTCAGGACCGACAGGGGACACTGAAGCTTTCTTT
CDR3: CASSSGPTGDTEAFF

length: 17
size: few
J: TRBJ2-6
V: TRBV6-1
D: -
DNA: TGTGCCAGCAGTGCACAGATCGACAGTTTAGGGGCCAACGTCCTGACTTTC
CDR3: CASSAQIDSLGANVLTF

length: 14
size: -
J: TRBJ1-5
V: TRBV30
D: TRBD1
DNA: TGTGCCTCTTCCGGGACAGGAGTCGATCAGCCCCAGCATTTT
CDR3: CASSGTGVDQPQHF

length: 15
size: -
J: TRBJ1-1
V: TRBV10-2
D: -
DNA: TGCGCCAGCAGTGAGCAGGGAGGGCAGAACACTGAAGCTTTCTTT
CDR3: CASSEQGGQNTEAFF

length: 16
size: -
J: TRBJ2-7
V: TRBV27
D: -
DNA: TGTGCCAGCAGTTTATCTAGAGGAGCGGCAACCTACGAGCAGTACTTC
CDR3: CASSLSRGAATYEQYF

length: 14
size: -
J: TRBJ1-2
V: TRBV3-1/TRBV3-2
D: TRBD1
DNA: TGTGCCAGCAGCCTAAACAGGGGGCTTGGTGGCTACACCTTC
CDR3: CASSLNRGLGGYTF

length: 14
size: -
J: TRBJ1-3
V: TRBV30
D: TRBD1
DNA: TGTGCCTGGAGTGTTCAGGGGGCGGGAAACACCATATATTTT
CDR3: CAWSVQGAGNTIYF

length: 16
size: -
J: TRBJ2-5
V: TRBV10-2
D: TRBD2
DNA: TGCGCCAGCAGTGAGTCGGGTAGCGGGAGCGGAGAGACCCAGTACTTC
CDR3: CASSESGSGSGETQYF

length: 15
size: -
J: TRBJ1-3
V: TRBV15
D: -
DNA: TGTGCCACCAGCAGAGGAGGAACCCCTGGAAACACCATATATTTT
CDR3: CATSRGGTPGNTIYF

length: 19
size: -
J: TRBJ2-7
V: TRBV5-1
D: TRBD2
DNA: TGCGCCAGCAGCCAAAAGCTGAGGGAGGGGTTCCCGTTCTCCTACGAGCAGTACTTC
CDR3: CASSQKLREGFPFSYEQYF

length: 18
size: once
J: TRBJ1-3
V: TRBV10-3
D: TRBD1
DNA: TGTGCCATCAGACCAGGTTCAGGGACAGGACTCTCTGGAAACACCATATATTTT
CDR3: CAIRPGSGTGLSGNTIYF

length: 15
size: -
J: TRBJ1-1
V: TRBV5-1
D: -
DNA: TGCGCCAGCAGCTTTGGCCAGGGCATGAACACTGAAGCTTTCTTT
CDR3: CASSFGQGMNTEAFF

length: 15
size: -
J: TRBJ1-1
V: TRBV5-1
D: -
DNA: TGCGCCAGCAGCCCCACCCTGTGGGCCTCTACTGAAGCTTTCTTT
CDR3: CASSPTLWASTEAFF

length: 15
size: -
J: TRBJ2-7
V: TRBV28
D: TRBD2
DNA: TGTGCCAGCAGCGCTCGACTAGCGGGGAAATACGAGCAGTACTTC
CDR3: CASSARLAGKYEQYF

length: 15
size: -
J: TRBJ2-7
V: TRBV9
D: -
DNA: TGTGCCAGCAGCGTTTCTAGTTTTCTAAACCACGAGCAGTACTTC
CDR3: CASSVSSFLNHEQYF

length: 16
size: -
J: TRBJ1-3
V: TRBV27
D: -
DNA: TGTGCCAGCAGTCCTCAAACAGGGAGCTCTGGAAACACCATATATTTT
CDR3: CASSPQTGSSGNTIYF

length: 13
size: once
J: TRBJ2-7
V: TRBV27
D: -
DNA: TGTGCCAGCAGTTTAACTAGAGCCTACGAGCAGTACTTC
CDR3: CASSLTRAYEQYF

length: 13
size: -
J: TRBJ1-1
V: TRBV12-3/TRBV12-4
D: -
DNA: TGTGCCAGCAGTTATGGAGTTGTCACTGAAGCTTTCTTT
CDR3: CASSYGVVTEAFF

length: 18
size: -
J: TRBJ2-3
V: TRBV27
D: -
DNA: TGTGCCAGCACTCGCACTTGGGGGGGCGATGCCCCCGCAGATACGCAGTATTTT
CDR3: CASTRTWGGDAPADTQYF

length: 13
size: -
J: TRBJ2-3
V: TRBV5-1
D: -
DNA: TGCGCCAGCAGCTTGGAACAGTTAGATACGCAGTATTTT
CDR3: CASSLEQLDTQYF

length: 16
size: -
J: TRBJ2-2
V: TRBV3-1/TRBV3-2
D: TRBD1
DNA: TGTGCCAGCAGCCCAACAGGGGGCGGAAGGACCGGGGAGCTGTTTTTT
CDR3: CASSPTGGGRTGELFF

length: 12
size: -
J: TRBJ2-3
V: TRBV29-1
D: -
DNA: TGCAGCGCCGCGGAGGCGGCAGATACGCAGTATTTT
CDR3: CSAAEAADTQYF

length: 12
size: few
J: TRBJ1-2
V: TRBV5-4
D: -
DNA: TGTGCCAGCAGCTTAGGAGGCGCTGGCTACACCTTC
CDR3: CASSLGGAGYTF

length: 15
size: -
J: TRBJ2-1
V: TRBV5-1
D: TRBD2
DNA: TGCGCCAGCAGCACCGGGACTAGCGGCTACAATGAGCAGTTCTTC
CDR3: CASSTGTSGYNEQFF

length: 14
size: -
J: TRBJ1-1
V: TRBV27
D: -
DNA: TGTGCCAGCAGTCTAGGGGAGGGGAACACTGAAGCTTTCTTT
CDR3: CASSLGEGNTEAFF

length: 14
size: -
J: TRBJ2-7
V: TRBV9
D: -
DNA: TGTGCCAGCAGACATATCAGGGGAAAAAACGAGCAGTACTTC
CDR3: CASRHIRGKNEQYF

length: 14
size: -
J: TRBJ1-1
V: TRBV28
D: TRBD1
DNA: TGTGCCAGCAGGCGAAACAGGGGGAACACTGAAGCTTTCTTT
CDR3: CASRRNRGNTEAFF

length: 14
size: -
J: TRBJ1-1
V: TRBV7-2
D: -
DNA: TGTGCCAGCAGCCTCCTCACAGAAAACACTGAAGCTTTCTTT
CDR3: CASSLLTENTEAFF

length: 13
size: -
J: TRBJ1-5
V: TRBV9
D: TRBD1
DNA: TGTGCCAGCAGCGGACAGGGGACCGGGGCCCAGCATTTT
CDR3: CASSGQGTGAQHF

length: 13
size: once
J: TRBJ2-5
V: TRBV21-1
D: -
DNA: TGTGCCCCCGGGAGGGGGCTACAAGAGACCCAGTACTTC
CDR3: CAPGRGLQETQYF

length: 15
size: -
J: TRBJ2-3
V: TRBV6-4
D: -
DNA: TGTGCCAGCAGTGAAGGGGTCGGGAGCACAGATACGCAGTATTTT
CDR3: CASSEGVGSTDTQYF

length: 15
size: -
J: TRBJ2-5
V: TRBV7-9
D: TRBD2
DNA: TGTGCCAGCAGCCCCCTAGGGACTATCCAAGAGACCCAGTACTTC
CDR3: CASSPLGTIQETQYF

length: 18
size: -
J: TRBJ2-3
V: TRBV5-1
D: TRBD2
DNA: TGCGCCAGCAGCACCTGGGCTAGCGGGGGGGTGCGCACAGATACGCAGTATTTT
CDR3: CASSTWASGGVRTDTQYF

length: 20
size: -
J: TRBJ2-7
V: TRBV12-5
D: -
DNA: TGTGCTAGTGCCCAACGCGGGGGCCTCACACAGGGTTCCGTGGTCTACGAGCAGTACTTC
CDR3: CASAQRGGLTQGSVVYEQYF

length: 15
size: once
J: TRBJ1-1
V: TRBV28
D: TRBD1
DNA: TGTGCCAGCAGTTTGACAGGGGTAAGCGACACTGAAGCTTTCTTT
CDR3: CASSLTGVSDTEAFF

length: 14
size: -
J: TRBJ1-5
V: TRBV7-9
D: -
DNA: TGTGCCAGCAGCTTTCCAGGTAGCAATCAGCCCCAGCATTTT
CDR3: CASSFPGSNQPQHF